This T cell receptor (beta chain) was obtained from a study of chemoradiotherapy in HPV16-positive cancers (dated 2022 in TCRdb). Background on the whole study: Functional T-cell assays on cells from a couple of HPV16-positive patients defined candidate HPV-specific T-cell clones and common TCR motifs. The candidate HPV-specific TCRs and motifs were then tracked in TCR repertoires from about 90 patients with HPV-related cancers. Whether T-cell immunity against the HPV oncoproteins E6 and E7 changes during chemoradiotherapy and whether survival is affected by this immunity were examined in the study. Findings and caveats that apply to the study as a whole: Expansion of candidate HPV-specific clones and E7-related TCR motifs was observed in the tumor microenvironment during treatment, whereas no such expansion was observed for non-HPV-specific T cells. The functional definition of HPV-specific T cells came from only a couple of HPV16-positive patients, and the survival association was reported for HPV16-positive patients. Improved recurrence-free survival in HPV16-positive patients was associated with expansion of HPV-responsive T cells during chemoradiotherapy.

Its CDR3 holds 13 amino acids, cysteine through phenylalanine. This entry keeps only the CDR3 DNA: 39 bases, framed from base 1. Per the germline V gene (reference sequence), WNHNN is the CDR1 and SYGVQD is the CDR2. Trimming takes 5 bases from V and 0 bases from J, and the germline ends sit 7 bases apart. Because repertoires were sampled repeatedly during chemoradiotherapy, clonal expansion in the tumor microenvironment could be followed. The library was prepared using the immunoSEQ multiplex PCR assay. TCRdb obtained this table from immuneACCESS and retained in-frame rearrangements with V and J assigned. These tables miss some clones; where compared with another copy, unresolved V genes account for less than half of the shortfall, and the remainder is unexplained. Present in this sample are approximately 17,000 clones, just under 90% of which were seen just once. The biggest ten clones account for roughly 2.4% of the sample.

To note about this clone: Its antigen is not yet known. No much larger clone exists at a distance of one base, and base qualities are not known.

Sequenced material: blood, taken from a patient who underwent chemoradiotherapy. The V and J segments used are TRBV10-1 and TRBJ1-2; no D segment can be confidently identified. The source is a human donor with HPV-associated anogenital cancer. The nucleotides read TGCGCCAGCAGTAGGACGGCTAACTATGGCTACACCTTC. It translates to CASSRTANYGYTF.